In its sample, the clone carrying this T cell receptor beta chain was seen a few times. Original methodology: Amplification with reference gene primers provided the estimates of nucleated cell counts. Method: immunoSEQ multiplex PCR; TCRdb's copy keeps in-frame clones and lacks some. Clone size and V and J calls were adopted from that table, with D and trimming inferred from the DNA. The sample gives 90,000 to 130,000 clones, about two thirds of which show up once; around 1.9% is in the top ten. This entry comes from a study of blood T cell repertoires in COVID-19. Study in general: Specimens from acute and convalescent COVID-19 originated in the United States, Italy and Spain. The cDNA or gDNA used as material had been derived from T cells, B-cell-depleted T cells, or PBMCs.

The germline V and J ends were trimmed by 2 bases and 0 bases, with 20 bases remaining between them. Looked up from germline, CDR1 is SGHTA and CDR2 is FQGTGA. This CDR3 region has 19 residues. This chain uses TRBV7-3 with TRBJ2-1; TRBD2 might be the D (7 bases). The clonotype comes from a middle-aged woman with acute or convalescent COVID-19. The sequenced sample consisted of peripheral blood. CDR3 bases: TGTGCCAGCAGCTTATACGGGGGGCCACTCTTCAACTCCTACAATGAGCAGTTCTTC. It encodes CASSLYGGPLFNSYNEQFF.